One sample yielded the 4 T cell receptor beta chains listed below, sequenced in a study of Ad26.COV2.S vaccination and SARS-CoV-2 variants. Data came from immunoSEQ multiplex PCR; TCRdb stores just in-frame clones and leaves some out. The repertoire holds 300,000 to 350,000 clones, roughly 84% seen once, with around 2% in the top ten. Treatment in this sample: some 20 received Ad26.COV2.S at low or high dose, single or two shots; several received placebo; per-sample allocation not given. Repertoires come from day 63 after the first vaccine or placebo injection. Sample: peripheral blood, taken in a trial of Ad26.COV2.S vaccine versus placebo. The receptors shown here come from a person aged 18-60 years who received the Ad26.COV2.S COVID-19 vaccine or a placebo.

The rearrangement uses TRBV15 and TRBJ1-5; D possibly corresponds to TRBD1 (6 bases). The V gene lost 3 bases and the J gene lost 4 bases, with 16 bases spanning the gap. CDR3 length equals 16 residues. From germline, CDR1 is LNHNV and CDR2 YYDKDF (reference sequence). For the CDR3, the DNA is TGTGCCACCAGCAGGGGGGCCATAGAAGTTAATCAGCCCCAGCATTTT. Protein sequence: CATSRGAIEVNQPQHF. The full variable domain, completed using reference TRBV15 and TRBJ1-5, is DAMVIQNPRYQVTQFGKPVTLSCSQTLNHNVMYWYQQKSSQAPKLLFHYYDKDFNNEADTPDNFQSRRPNTSFCFLDIRSPGLGDTAMYLCATSRGAIEVNQPQHFGDGTRLSIL.

The chain carries TRBV5-4 and TRBJ1-6, with D possibly TRBD1 on 6 matching bases. CDR1 is SGHNT and CDR2 is YYREEE in the germline V gene (reference sequence). Trimming took 6 bases from V and 13 from J, leaving 23 bases between them. CDR3 length: 15 amino acids. Here the CDR3 reads CASTFPGAGPSPLHF. CDR3 sequence (DNA): TGTGCCAGCACCTTCCCGGGGGCAGGCCCCTCGCCCCTCCACTTT.

The genes are TRBV3-1 (or the pseudogene TRBV3-2) and TRBJ1-1; possibly TRBD1 for D (6 bases). The germline CDR1 and CDR2 sequences are LGHDT and YNNKEL (reference sequence). The CDR3 is made up of 11 amino acids. V was cut by 4 bases and J by 10 bases, with 10 bases left in between. CDR3 DNA: TGTGCCAGCAGCCCAGGGGAGAGAGCTTTCTTT. The encoded protein is CASSPGERAFF.

This clone came up once. The rearrangement joins TRBV11-2 to TRBJ2-7, with D unresolved. The germline CDR1 and CDR2 sequences are SGHAT and FQNNGV. CDR3 length: 14 residues. Trimming stripped 5 bases from V and 2 bases from J, with 13 bases between. CDR3 residues: CASSLTVPTYEQYF. The CDR3 DNA reads TGTGCCAGCAGCCTTACAGTACCCACCTACGAGCAGTACTTC.